This entry features one TCR beta chain sequence. Its antigen remains unidentified. From germline, CDR1 is LNHDA and CDR2 SQIVND (reference sequence). The germline V and J ends were trimmed by 4 bases and 1 base, with 13 bases remaining between them. The CDR3 is made up of 15 amino acids. The protocol was immunoSEQ multiplex PCR, while the TCRdb copy is restricted to in-frame clones and leaves out a portion. Of around 140,000 clones in the sample, roughly 92% were seen once. This entry comes from a study of T cell responses to AZD1222 COVID-19 vaccine. Study-level findings and limits: Only five to seven AZD1222 recipients tested seropositive at baseline. Dominant at 160-218 and 743-854, vaccine-associated CD4 TCRs also spanned spike. Clonal diversity was possibly underestimated, and white British individuals and females predominated among donors.

Pooling of second doses given at about 4 or about 12 weeks was done. The sequence was obtained from an adult who received the AZD1222 COVID-19 vaccine. Specimen: peripheral blood, collected 28 days after the second AZD1222 dose. V gene TRBV19 combines with J gene TRBJ1-1; D call uncertain. The CDR3 loop reads CASSTVFYRNTEAFF. The CDR3 coding sequence is TGTGCCAGTAGTACCGTATTCTACCGGAACACTGAAGCTTTCTTT.